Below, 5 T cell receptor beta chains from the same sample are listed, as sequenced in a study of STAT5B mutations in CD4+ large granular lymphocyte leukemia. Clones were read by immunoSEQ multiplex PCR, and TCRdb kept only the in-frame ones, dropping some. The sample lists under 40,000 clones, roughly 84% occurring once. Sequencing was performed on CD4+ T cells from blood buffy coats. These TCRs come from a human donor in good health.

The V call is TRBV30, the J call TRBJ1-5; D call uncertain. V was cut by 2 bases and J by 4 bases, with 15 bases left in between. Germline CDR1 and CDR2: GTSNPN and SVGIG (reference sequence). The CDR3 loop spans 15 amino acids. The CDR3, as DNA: TGTGCCTGGAGTCCGCCCCCAGTTTCAAATCAGCCCCAGCATTTT. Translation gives CAWSPPPVSNQPQHF.

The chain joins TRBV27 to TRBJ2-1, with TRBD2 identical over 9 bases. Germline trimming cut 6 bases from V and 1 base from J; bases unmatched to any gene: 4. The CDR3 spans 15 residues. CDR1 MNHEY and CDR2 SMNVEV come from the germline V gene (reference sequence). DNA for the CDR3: TGTGCCAGCAGATCGAGCGGGGGGTCCTACAATGAGCAGTTCTTC. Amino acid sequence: CASRSSGGSYNEQFF.

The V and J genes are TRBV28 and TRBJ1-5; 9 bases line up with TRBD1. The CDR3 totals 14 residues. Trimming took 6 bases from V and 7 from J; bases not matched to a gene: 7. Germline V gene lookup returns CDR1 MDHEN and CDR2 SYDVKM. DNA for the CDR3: TGTGCCAGCAGCCAGACAGGGGGAGGCCAGCCCCAGCATTTT. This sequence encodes CASSQTGGGQPQHF.

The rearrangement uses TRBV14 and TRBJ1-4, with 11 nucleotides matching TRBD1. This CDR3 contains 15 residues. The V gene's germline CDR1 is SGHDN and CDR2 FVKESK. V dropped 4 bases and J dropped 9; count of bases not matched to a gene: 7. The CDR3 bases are TGTGCCAGCAGCCCTACCCGGGACAGGGGGAAAAAACTGTTTTTT. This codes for CASSPTRDRGKKLFF.

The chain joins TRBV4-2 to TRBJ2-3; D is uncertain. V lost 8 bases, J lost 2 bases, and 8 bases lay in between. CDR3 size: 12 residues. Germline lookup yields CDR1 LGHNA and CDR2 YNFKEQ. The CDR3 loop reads CASGPATDTQYF. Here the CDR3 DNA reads TGTGCCAGCGGGCCGGCCACAGATACGCAGTATTTT.